This T cell receptor (beta chain) is from a study of cytomegalovirus exposure and HLA in healthy donors. Germline V gene lookup returns CDR1 SNHLY and CDR2 FYNNEI. This CDR3 comprises 13 residues. The V gene end was trimmed by 8 bases and the J gene end by 6 bases; junction bases not matched to a gene: 6. Repertoires were generated with immunoSEQ multiplex PCR, while TCRdb's copy carries only in-frame clones and drops some. The table has about 98,000 clones, around 96% seen once. The study's findings and limits: Per published reports, the classifier diagnosed cytomegalovirus status with high specificity and sensitivity. In vitro data verified a few CMV-associated chains as specific for CMV antigens.

Concerning this clone itself: Its target is unknown.

The rearrangement joins TRBV2 to TRBJ2-7, with 11 bases matching TRBD2. Sequenced: PBMCs. This sequence originates from a young woman in good health and CMV-seronegative. The CDR3 DNA reads TGTGCCAGCCTACTAGCGGGAGTGACCGAGCAGTACTTC. This gives the protein CASLLAGVTEQYF. Full variable domain (remainder filled in from reference TRBV2 and TRBJ2-7): EPEVTQTPSHQVTQMGQEVILRCVPISNHLYFYWYRQILGQKVEFLVSFYNNEISEKSEIFDDQFSVERPDGSNFTLKIRSTKLEDSAMYFCASLLAGVTEQYFGPGTRLTVT.